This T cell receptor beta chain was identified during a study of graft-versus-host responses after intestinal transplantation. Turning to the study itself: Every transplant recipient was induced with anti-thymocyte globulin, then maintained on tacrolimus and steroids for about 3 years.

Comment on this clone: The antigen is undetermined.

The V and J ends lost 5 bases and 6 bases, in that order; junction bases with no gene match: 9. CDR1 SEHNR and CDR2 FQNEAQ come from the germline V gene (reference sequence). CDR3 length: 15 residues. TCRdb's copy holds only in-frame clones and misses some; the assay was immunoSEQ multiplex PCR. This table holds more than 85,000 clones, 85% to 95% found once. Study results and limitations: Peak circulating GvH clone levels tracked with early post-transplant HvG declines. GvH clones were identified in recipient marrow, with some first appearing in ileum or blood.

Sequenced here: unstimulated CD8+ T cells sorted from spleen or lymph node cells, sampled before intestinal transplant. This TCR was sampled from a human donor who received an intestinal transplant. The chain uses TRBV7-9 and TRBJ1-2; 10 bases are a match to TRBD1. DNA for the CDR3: TGTGCCAGCAGCCGTCCCCGGGACAGGGGCGATGGCTACACCTTC. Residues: CASSRPRDRGDGYTF. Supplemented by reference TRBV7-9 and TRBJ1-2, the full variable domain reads DTGVSQNPRHKITKRGQNVTFRCDPISEHNRLYWYRQTLGQGPEFLTYFQNEAQLEKSRLLSDRFSAERPKGSFSTLEIQRTEQGDSAMYLCASSRPRDRGDGYTFGSGTRLTVV.